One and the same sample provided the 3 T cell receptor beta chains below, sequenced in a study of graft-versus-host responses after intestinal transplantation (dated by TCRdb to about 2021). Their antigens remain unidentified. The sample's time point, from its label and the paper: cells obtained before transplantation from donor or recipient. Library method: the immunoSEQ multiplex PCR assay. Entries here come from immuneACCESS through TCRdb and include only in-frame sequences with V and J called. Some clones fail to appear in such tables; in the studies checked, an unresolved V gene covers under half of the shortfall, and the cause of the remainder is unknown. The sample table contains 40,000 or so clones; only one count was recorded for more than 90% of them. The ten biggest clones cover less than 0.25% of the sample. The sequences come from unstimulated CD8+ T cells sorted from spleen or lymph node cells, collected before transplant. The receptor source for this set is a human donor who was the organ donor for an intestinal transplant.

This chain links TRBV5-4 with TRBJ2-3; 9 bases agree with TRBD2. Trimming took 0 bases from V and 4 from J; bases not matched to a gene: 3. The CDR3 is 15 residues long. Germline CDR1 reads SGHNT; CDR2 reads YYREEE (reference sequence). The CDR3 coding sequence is TGTGCCAGCAGCTTGGGCGGGGGGGCGGCAGATACGCAGTATTTT. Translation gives CASSLGGGAADTQYF.

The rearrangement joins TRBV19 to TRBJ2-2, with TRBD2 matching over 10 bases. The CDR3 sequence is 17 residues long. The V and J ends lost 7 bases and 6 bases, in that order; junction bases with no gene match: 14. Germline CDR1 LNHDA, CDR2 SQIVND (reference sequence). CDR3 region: CASTPPAGGPLAGELFF. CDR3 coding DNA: TGTGCCAGTACCCCCCCAGCGGGGGGGCCTCTAGCCGGGGAGCTGTTTTTT.

The CDR3 sequence is CASSRTGRETSNYGYTF. CDR3 nucleotide sequence: TGTGCCAGCAGCCGAACAGGGAGGGAGACCTCTAACTATGGCTACACCTTC. J is TRBJ1-2 and V is TRBV4-2; D perhaps matches TRBD1 (6 bases). The length of the CDR3 is 17 residues. V was cut by 4 bases and J by 0 bases, with 18 bases left in between. Germline lookup yields CDR1 LGHNA and CDR2 YNFKEQ.